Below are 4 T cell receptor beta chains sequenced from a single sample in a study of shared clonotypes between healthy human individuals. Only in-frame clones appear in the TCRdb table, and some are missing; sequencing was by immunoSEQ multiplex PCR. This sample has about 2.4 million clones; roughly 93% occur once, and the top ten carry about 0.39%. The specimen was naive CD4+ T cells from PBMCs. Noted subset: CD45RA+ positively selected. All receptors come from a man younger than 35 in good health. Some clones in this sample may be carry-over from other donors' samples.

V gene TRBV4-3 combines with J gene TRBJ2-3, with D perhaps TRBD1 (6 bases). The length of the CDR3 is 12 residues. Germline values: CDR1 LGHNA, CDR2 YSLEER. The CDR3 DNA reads TGCGACCAGGGGCCGAGCACAGATACGCAGTATTTT. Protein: CDQGPSTDTQYF.

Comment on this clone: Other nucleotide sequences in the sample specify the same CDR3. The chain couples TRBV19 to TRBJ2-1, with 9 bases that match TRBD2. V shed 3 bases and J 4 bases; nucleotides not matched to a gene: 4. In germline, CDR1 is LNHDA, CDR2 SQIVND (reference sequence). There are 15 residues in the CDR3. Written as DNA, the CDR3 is TGTGCCAGTAGTATGTGGCTAGCGGGGTACAATGAGCAGTTCTTC. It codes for CASSMWLAGYNEQFF.

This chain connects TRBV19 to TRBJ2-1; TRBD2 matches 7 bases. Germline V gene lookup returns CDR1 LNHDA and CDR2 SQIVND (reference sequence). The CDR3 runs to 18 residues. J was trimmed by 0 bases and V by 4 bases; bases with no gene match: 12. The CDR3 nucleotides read TGTGCCAGTAGTAGGGATGGGGGAGGGTCGAGCTCCTACAATGAGCAGTTCTTC. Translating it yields CASSRDGGGSSSYNEQFF.

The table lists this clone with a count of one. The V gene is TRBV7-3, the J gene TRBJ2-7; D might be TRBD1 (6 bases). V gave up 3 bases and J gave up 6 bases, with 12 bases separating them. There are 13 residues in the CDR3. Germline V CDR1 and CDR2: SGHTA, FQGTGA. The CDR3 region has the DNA TGTGCCAGCAGCTTGGGGCTAGGGGGCGAGCAGTACTTC. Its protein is CASSLGLGGEQYF.